This TCR beta chain was identified in a study of T cell clonality in common variable immunodeficiency. The CDR3 length is 12 residues. Germline lookup yields CDR1 LGHNA and CDR2 YNFKEQ. Most patients and controls had Caucasian heritage. This clone was seen at least ten times. Its antigen is undetermined. At one of its ends the junction is not consistent with the germline gene, which may arise from a read error. The CDR3 is cut off 3 residues early in the read; its end comes from the germline J gene. Assay: immunoSEQ multiplex PCR; the TCRdb copy retains only in-frame clones and omits some. The sample has 40,000 to 65,000 clones, none seen only once. Study-wide points: Fewer deletions and N-nucleotide insertions were reportedly seen in common variable immunodeficiency TCR beta sequences. The cause of increased CVID clonality remains unclear without subpopulation sequencing. CVID subjects showed higher TCRbeta clonality than healthy controls.

Sequencing was performed on peripheral blood mononuclear cells. This receptor was identified in a person aged 18 to 70 in good health. This rearrangement joins TRBV4-2 to TRBJ2-3; a weak D match, TRBD2 (6 bases). The DNA read from the CDR3 is TGCGCCAGCAGAGGGACTACAGATACG. It yields the protein CASRGTTDT. The whole CDR3 reads CASRGTTDTQYF.